One sample yielded the 21 T cell receptor beta chains listed below, sequenced in a study of neurological immune-mediated disorders (dated by TCRdb to the late 2010s). Library preparation was by 5' RACE. The instrument given in TCRdb is Illumina HiSeq 2500. In-frame beta chains were kept once TCRdb had trimmed the public reads at Q25 with fastp and called clones with MiXCR. Identical CDR3 protein sequences are pooled into one entry, listed with their most common genes and DNA. Present in this sample are some 28,000 distinct CDR3 sequences, 6.6% of which were seen just once. Roughly 8.8% of the sample is held by the ten biggest clonotypes. Specimen: PBMCs. The receptors stem from a woman aged 45-60 years in good health.

This clonotype was found many times. The V gene is TRBV12-3 or TRBV12-4, the J gene TRBJ1-1, with D hard to call. V gave up 8 bases and J gave up 5 bases, with 15 bases separating them. The CDR3 runs to 13 residues. CDR3 sequence: CASSIGPMTEAFF. The CDR3 coding sequence is TGTGCCAGCTCCATTGGTCCCATGACTGAAGCTTTCTTT.

In this sample, this clonotype turned up many times. Compared with germline, one end of the junction differs, possibly owing to a read error. This sequence joins TRBV12-3 or TRBV12-4 and TRBJ1-1, with D perhaps matching TRBD1 (5 bases). CDR3 size: 15 residues. The CDR3 loop is CARSLIGDLDTEAFF. The CDR3, as DNA: TGTGCCAGGAGTTTAATTGGGGACCTGGACACTGAAGCTTTCTTT.

This clonotype was found many times. The rearrangement links TRBV25-1 to TRBJ1-3; D gene uncertain. Trimming took off 6 bases at V and 6 bases at J, with 9 bases between the two ends. There are 12 residues in the CDR3. The germline V gene has CDR1 MGHDK and CDR2 SYGVNS. In nucleotides, the CDR3 is TGTGCCAGCAGGTCCGGGCAAAACACCATATATTTT. This sequence encodes CASRSGQNTIYF.

This clonotype was counted a few times. The gene calls are TRBV7-3 and TRBJ2-2, with 13 bases fitting TRBD2. The CDR3 spans 15 residues. V dropped 8 bases and J dropped 5; count of bases not matched to a gene: 5. Germline V gives CDR1 SGHTA, CDR2 FQGTGA. The CDR3 DNA is TGTGCCAGCTCGGGACTAGCGGGAAGTACCGGGGAGCTGTTTTTT. Protein product: CASSGLAGSTGELFF. Full variable domain (rest looked up from reference TRBV7-3 and TRBJ2-2): GAGVSQTPSNKVTEKGKYVELRCDPISGHTALYWYRQSLGQGPEFLIYFQGTGAADDSGLPNDRFFAVRPEGSVSTLKIQRTERGDSAVYLCASSGLAGSTGELFFGEGSRLTVL.

This clonotype was observed many times. V gene TRBV5-8 combines with J gene TRBJ2-7; no definite D call. V lost 4 bases and J lost 0, with 11 bases in between. Germline V CDR1 and CDR2: SGHTS, YDEGEE. The CDR3 consists of 14 residues. CDR3 nucleotides: TGTGCCAGCAGCCTCCTGACATACTCCTACGAGCAGTACTTC. Translating gives CASSLLTYSYEQYF.

This clonotype was seen at least ten times. This chain joins TRBV5-6 and TRBJ2-2, with no clear D. Trimming took 4 bases from V and 7 from J, leaving 11 bases between them. The CDR3 covers 13 residues. CDR1 and CDR2 from the germline V gene are SGHDT and YYEEEE. CDR3 residues: CASSQVVRGELFF. The CDR3 nucleotides read TGTGCCAGCAGCCAGGTTGTACGCGGGGAGCTGTTTTTT.

This clonotype is medium-sized within its sample. The chain employs TRBV7-9 and TRBJ2-7; TRBD1 aligns across 8 bases. CDR1 and CDR2 (germline): SEHNR, FQNEAQ (reference sequence). J gave up 0 bases and V 4 bases, and 8 bases lay outside the gene matches. This CDR3 is built from 16 residues. Written as DNA, the CDR3 is TGTGCCAGCAGCTCCACAGACAGGGGTTTCTCCTACGAGCAGTACTTC. Residues: CASSSTDRGFSYEQYF. The whole variable domain, filled in from reference TRBV7-9 and TRBJ2-7, reads DTGVSQNPRHKITKRGQNVTFRCDPISEHNRLYWYRQTLGQGPEFLTYFQNEAQLEKSRLLSDRFSAERPKGSFSTLEIQRTEQGDSAMYLCASSSTDRGFSYEQYFGPGTRLTVT.

There are a few counts of this clonotype. This sequence joins TRBV6-5 and TRBJ2-1; D tentatively fits TRBD1 or TRBD2 (6 bases each). The ends were cut back, 3 bases at V and 5 bases at J, with 11 bases in the middle. Germline V gene data show CDR1 as MNHEY and CDR2 as SVGAGI. This CDR3 is 14 amino acids long. The CDR3 nucleotides are TGTGCCAGCAGTTATACGGGGGCGGACAATGAGCAGTTCTTC. Translating gives CASSYTGADNEQFF.

This clonotype showed up many times. The chain carries TRBV29-1 and TRBJ1-4; D is undetermined. V was pared by 8 bases and J by 3 bases, with 13 bases between. The CDR3 has 13 amino acids. CDR1 is SQVTM and CDR2 is ANQGSEA in the germline V gene. CDR3 loop: CSPHGPSNEKLFF. For the CDR3, the DNA is TGCAGCCCCCATGGACCCTCTAATGAAAAACTGTTTTTT.

This clonotype came up many times. The rearrangement uses TRBV7-9 and TRBJ1-1; 7 nucleotides align to TRBD1. The CDR3 extends over 13 amino acids. The V gene's germline CDR1 is SEHNR and CDR2 FQNEAQ (reference sequence). Trimming cost V 4 bases and J 1 base; bases outside gene matches: 0. Written as DNA, the CDR3 is TGTGCCAGCAGCTGGACAGGGAACACTGAAGCTTTCTTT. It yields the protein CASSWTGNTEAFF.

In this sample, this clonotype turned up many times. The CDR3 loop reads CAISAGSGVTDTQYF. The CDR3 region has the DNA TGTGCCATCAGTGCCGGTAGCGGGGTGACAGATACGCAGTATTTT. The chain couples TRBV10-3 to TRBJ2-3; the match to TRBD2 covers 8 bases. CDR3 size: 15 residues. The V gene's germline CDR1 is ENHRY and CDR2 SYGVKD. V was pared by 4 bases and J by 3 bases, with 6 bases of the junction left unmatched.

This clonotype was recorded many times. This sequence joins TRBV14 and TRBJ2-7; TRBD1 agrees at 7 bases. V shed 4 bases and J 3 bases; nucleotides not matched to a gene: 6. Germline V lookup: CDR1 SGHDN, CDR2 FVKESK. The CDR3 sequence is 14 residues long. CDR3 sequence (DNA): TGTGCCAGCAGCCGAATCGGGACAGTCTACGAGCAGTACTTC. It specifies CASSRIGTVYEQYF.

This clonotype showed up many times. The gene calls are TRBV30 and TRBJ1-5, with a weak D call TRBD1 (5 bases). The CDR3 runs 13 residues. Germline loops: CDR1 GTSNPN, CDR2 SVGIG (reference sequence). The V gene lost 2 bases and the J gene lost 4 bases, with 9 bases spanning the gap. CDR3 coding DNA: TGTGCCTGGAGTAGGGCAGGGAATCAGCCCCAGCATTTT. It yields the protein CAWSRAGNQPQHF.

This clonotype has a count of ten or more. The CDR3 reads CSVSQGTDTQYF. The CDR3 DNA reads as TGCAGCGTTTCACAGGGCACAGATACGCAGTATTTT. V and J are TRBV29-1 and TRBJ2-3; D perhaps matches TRBD1 (5 bases). CDR3 length: 12 residues. The germline gives CDR1 SQVTM, CDR2 ANQGSEA. Trimming stripped 5 bases from V and 1 base from J, with 7 bases between.

This clonotype came up many times. The J gene is TRBJ2-1, the V gene TRBV20-1, with 7 bases aligning to TRBD1. Germline-derived CDR1 and CDR2 are DFQATT and SNEGSKA (reference sequence). The ends lost 6 bases at V and 5 bases at J; junction bases unmatched: 7. The length of the CDR3 is 13 residues. CDR3: CSATDRLHNEQFF. CDR3 nucleotides: TGCAGTGCAACGGACAGGTTACACAATGAGCAGTTCTTC.

This clonotype was seen repeatedly, ten times or more. This chain links TRBV2 with TRBJ1-5; D remains unclear. V was cut by 2 bases and J by 9 bases, with 11 bases left in between. CDR3 length: 13 amino acids. Per germline, CDR1 SNHLY and CDR2 FYNNEI. This chain's CDR3 is CASSESNSSPQHF. The DNA for the CDR3 is TGTGCCAGCAGTGAATCGAACTCCTCGCCCCAGCATTTT.

The gene calls are TRBV15 and TRBJ2-7; TRBD1 or TRBD2 may be the D gene (5 bases each). This CDR3 is 14 amino acids long. The germline gives CDR1 LNHNV, CDR2 YYDKDF (reference sequence). Trimming removed 0 bases at V and 3 bases at J, with 9 bases between. CDR3 loop: CATSRDLGVYEQYF. Written as DNA, the CDR3 is TGTGCCACCAGCAGAGATCTGGGGGTCTACGAGCAGTACTTC.

This clonotype was counted ten times or more. CDR3 coding DNA: TGCGCCAGCAGCTTGGGGGGGTCGGCGAGGAACACTGAAGCTTTCTTT. This encodes CASSLGGSARNTEAFF. The genes are TRBV5-1 and TRBJ1-1; a weak D match, TRBD1 (5 bases). The CDR3 spans 16 residues. V gave up 0 bases and J gave up 1 base, with 13 bases separating them. CDR1 is SGHRS, CDR2 YFSETQ, per germline.

The table lists this clonotype with many counts. The chain employs TRBV7-9 and TRBJ1-2, with D perhaps matching TRBD1 (5 bases). The length of the CDR3 is 12 residues. Trimming cost V 0 bases and J 10 bases, with 9 bases left between them. Germline V gives CDR1 SEHNR, CDR2 FQNEAQ (reference sequence). The CDR3 spells CASSLAGTDYTF. Here the CDR3 DNA reads TGTGCCAGCAGCTTAGCAGGGACGGACTACACCTTC.

The chain has TRBV19 and TRBJ1-2, with TRBD1 matching over 7 bases. V dropped 4 bases and J dropped 0; count of bases not matched to a gene: 8. Germline CDR1 reads LNHDA; CDR2 reads SQIVND (reference sequence). The CDR3 is 16 residues long. Here the CDR3 DNA reads TGTGCCAGTAGTAAAATAGCCGGGACAGCTAACTATGGCTACACCTTC. Translating it yields CASSKIAGTANYGYTF. Full variable domain (remainder filled in from reference TRBV19 and TRBJ1-2): DGGITQSPKYLFRKEGQNVTLSCEQNLNHDAMYWYRQDPGQGLRLIYYSQIVNDFQKGDIAEGYSVSREKKESFPLTVTSAQKNPTAFYLCASSKIAGTANYGYTFGSGTRLTVV.

This clonotype was seen ten or more times. This chain joins TRBV20-1 and TRBJ2-1; 9 bases map to TRBD2. With V trimmed by 0 bases and J by 8 bases, 8 bases remained unmatched. Per the germline V gene, CDR1 is DFQATT and CDR2 is SNEGSKA (reference sequence). This CDR3 has 15 amino acids. CDR3 in DNA: TGCAGTGCTAGAGATGGGACTAGCAGCGGCGATGAGCAGTTCTTC. The encoded protein is CSARDGTSSGDEQFF.